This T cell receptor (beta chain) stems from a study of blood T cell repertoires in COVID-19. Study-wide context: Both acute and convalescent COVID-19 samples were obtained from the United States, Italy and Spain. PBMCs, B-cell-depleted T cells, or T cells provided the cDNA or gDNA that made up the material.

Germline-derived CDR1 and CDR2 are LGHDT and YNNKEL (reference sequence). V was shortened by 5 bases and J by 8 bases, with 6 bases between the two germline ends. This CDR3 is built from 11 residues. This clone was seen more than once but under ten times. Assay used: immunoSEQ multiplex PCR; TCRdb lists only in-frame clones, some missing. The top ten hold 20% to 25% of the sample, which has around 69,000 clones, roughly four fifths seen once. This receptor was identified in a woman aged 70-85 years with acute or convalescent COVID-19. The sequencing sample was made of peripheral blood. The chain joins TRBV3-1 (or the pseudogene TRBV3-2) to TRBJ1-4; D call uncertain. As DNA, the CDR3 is TGTGCCAGCAGCTACTTAGAAAAACTGTTTTTT. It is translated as CASSYLEKLFF.